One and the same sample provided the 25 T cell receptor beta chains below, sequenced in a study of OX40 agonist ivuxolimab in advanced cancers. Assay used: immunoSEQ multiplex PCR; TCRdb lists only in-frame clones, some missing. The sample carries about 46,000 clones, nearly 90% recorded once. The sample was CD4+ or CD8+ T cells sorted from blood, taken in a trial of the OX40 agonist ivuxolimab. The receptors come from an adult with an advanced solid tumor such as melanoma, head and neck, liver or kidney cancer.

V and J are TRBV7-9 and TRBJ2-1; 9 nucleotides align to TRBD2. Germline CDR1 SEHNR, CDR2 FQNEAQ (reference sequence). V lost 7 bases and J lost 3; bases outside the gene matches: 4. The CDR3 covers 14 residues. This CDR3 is CASTMTSGYNEQFF. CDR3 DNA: TGTGCCAGCACCATGACTAGCGGCTACAATGAGCAGTTCTTC.

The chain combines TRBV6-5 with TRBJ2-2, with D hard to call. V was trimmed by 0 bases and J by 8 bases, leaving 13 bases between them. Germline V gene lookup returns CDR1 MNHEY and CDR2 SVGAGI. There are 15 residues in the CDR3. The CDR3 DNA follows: TGTGCCAGCAGTTACTCGCTAGTAGGGCCAGGGGAGCTGTTTTTT. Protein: CASSYSLVGPGELFF.

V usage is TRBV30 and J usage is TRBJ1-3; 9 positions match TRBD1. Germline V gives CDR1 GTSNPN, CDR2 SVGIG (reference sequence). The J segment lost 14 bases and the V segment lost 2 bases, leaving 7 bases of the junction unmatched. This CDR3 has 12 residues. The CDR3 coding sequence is TGTGCCTGGAGTTCTTCCGACAGGGGGGTATATTTT. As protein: CAWSSSDRGVYF.

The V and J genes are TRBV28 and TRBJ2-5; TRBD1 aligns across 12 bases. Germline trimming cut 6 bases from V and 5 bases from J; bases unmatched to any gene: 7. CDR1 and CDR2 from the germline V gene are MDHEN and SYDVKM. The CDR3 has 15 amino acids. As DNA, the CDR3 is TGTGCCAGCAGCTCCGGGACAGGGGGCTGGGAGACCCAGTACTTC. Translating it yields CASSSGTGGWETQYF. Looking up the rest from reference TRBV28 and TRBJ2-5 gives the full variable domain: DVKVTQSSRYLVKRTGEKVFLECVQDMDHENMFWYRQDPGLGLRLIYFSYDVKMKEKGDIPEGYSVSREKKERFSLILESASTNQTSMYLCASSSGTGGWETQYFGPGTRLLVL.

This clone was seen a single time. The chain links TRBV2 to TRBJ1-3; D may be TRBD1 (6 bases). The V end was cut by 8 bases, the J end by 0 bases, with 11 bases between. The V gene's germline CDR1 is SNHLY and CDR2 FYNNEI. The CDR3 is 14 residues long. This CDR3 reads CASRTAYSGNTIYF. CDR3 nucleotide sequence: TGTGCCAGCCGGACAGCGTACTCTGGAAACACCATATATTTT.

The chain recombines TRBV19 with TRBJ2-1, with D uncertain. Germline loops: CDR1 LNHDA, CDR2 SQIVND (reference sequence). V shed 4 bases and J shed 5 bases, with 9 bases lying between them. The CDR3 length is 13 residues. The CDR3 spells CASSTAGDNEQFF. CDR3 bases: TGTGCCAGTAGTACGGCTGGCGACAATGAGCAGTTCTTC.

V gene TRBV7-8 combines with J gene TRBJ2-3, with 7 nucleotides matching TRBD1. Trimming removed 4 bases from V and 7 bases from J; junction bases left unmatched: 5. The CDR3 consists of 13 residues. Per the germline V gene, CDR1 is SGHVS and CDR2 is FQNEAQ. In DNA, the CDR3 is TGTGCCAGCAGCTACAGGGGAGCGAATACGCAGTATTTT. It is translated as CASSYRGANTQYF.

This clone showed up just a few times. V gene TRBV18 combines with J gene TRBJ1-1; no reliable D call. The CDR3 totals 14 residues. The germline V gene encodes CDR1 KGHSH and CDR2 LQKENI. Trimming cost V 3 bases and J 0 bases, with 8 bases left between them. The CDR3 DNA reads TGTGCCAGCTCACCGCTCAGTATGAACACTGAAGCTTTCTTT. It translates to CASSPLSMNTEAFF.

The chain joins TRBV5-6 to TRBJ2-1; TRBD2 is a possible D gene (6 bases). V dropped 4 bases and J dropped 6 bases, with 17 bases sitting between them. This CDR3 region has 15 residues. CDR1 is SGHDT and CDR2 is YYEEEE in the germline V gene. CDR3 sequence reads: CASSGGAGLFNEQFF. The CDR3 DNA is TGTGCCAGCAGCGGGGGAGCGGGTCTTTTCAATGAGCAGTTCTTC.

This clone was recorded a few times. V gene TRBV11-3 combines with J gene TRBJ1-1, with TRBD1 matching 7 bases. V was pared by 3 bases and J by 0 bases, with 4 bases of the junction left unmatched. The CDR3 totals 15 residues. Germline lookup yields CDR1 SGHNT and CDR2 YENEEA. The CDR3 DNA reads TGTGCCAGCAGCTTCCTGGGACAGATGAACACTGAAGCTTTCTTT. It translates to CASSFLGQMNTEAFF.

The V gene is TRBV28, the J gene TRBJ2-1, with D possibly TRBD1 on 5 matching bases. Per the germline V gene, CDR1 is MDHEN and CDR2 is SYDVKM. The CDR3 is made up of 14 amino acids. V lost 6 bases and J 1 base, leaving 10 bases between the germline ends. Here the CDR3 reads CASRPDSSYNEQFF. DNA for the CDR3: TGTGCCAGCAGGCCTGACAGTTCCTACAATGAGCAGTTCTTC.

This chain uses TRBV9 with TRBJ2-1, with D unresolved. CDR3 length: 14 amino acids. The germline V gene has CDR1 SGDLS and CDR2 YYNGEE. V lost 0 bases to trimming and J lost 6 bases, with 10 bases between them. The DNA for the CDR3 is TGTGCCAGCAGCGTAGGTTCCACGGGCAATGAGCAGTTCTTC. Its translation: CASSVGSTGNEQFF.

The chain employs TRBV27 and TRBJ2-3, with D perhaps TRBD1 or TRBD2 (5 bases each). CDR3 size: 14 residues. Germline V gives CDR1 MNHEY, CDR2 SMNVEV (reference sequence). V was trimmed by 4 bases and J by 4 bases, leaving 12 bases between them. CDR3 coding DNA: TGTGCCAGCAGTTCCCGGGGCCGGCCAGATACGCAGTATTTT. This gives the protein CASSSRGRPDTQYF.

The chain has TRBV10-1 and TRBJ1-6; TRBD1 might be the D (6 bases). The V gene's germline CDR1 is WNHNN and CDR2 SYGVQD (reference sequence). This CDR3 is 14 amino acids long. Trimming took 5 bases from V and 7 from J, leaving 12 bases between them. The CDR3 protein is CASSPGTSNSPLHF. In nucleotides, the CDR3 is TGCGCCAGCAGTCCCGGGACATCCAATTCACCCCTCCACTTT.

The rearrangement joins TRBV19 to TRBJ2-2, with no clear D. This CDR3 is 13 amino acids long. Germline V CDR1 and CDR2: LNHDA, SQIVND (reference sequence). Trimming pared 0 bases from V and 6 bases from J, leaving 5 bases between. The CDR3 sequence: CASSIEGPGELFF. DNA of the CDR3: TGTGCCAGTAGTATAGAAGGGCCCGGGGAGCTGTTTTTT. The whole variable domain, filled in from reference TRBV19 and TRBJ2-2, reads DGGITQSPKYLFRKEGQNVTLSCEQNLNHDAMYWYRQDPGQGLRLIYYSQIVNDFQKGDIAEGYSVSREKKESFPLTVTSAQKNPTAFYLCASSIEGPGELFFGEGSRLTVL.

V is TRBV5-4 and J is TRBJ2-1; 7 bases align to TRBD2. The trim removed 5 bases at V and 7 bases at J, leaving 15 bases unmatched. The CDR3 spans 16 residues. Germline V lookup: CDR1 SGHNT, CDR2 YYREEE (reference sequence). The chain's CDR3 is CASRPSGGFGGNEQFF. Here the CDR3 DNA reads TGTGCCAGCAGACCCTCCGGGGGTTTCGGGGGGAATGAGCAGTTCTTC.

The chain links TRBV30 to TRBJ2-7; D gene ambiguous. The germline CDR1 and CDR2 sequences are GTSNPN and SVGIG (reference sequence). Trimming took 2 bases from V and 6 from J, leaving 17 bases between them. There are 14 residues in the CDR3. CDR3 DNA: TGTGCCTGGAGTTTGGTTTTGCTGGGCCTCGAGCAGTACTTC. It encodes CAWSLVLLGLEQYF.

The CDR3 region is CASSEGGGQETQYF. CDR3 nucleotide sequence: TGTGCCAGCAGTGAGGGGGGCGGTCAAGAGACCCAGTACTTC. The chain couples TRBV2 to TRBJ2-5; either TRBD1 or TRBD2 may fit D (6 bases each). The ends were cut back, 3 bases at V and 2 bases at J, with 10 bases in the middle. The CDR3 length is 14 residues. CDR1 SNHLY and CDR2 FYNNEI come from the germline V gene.

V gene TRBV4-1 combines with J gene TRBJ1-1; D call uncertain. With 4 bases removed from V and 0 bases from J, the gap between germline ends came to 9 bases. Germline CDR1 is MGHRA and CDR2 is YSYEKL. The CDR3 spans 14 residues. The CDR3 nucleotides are TGCGCCAGCAGCCCCCGGGCACTGAACACTGAAGCTTTCTTT. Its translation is CASSPRALNTEAFF.

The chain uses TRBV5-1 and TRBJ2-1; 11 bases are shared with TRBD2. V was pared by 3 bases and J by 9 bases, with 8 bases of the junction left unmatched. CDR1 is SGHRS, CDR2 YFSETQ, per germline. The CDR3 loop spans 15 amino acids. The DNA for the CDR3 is TGCGCCAGCAGCTCCCTAGCGGGAGGAATGCCTGAGCAGTTCTTC. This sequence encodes CASSSLAGGMPEQFF.

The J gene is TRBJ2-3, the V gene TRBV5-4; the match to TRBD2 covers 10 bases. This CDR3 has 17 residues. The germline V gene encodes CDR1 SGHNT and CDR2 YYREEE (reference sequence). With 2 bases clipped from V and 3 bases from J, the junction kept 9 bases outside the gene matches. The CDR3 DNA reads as TGTGCCAGCAGCTTAAACCCGGGACTAGCGACGACAGATACGCAGTATTTT. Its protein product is CASSLNPGLATTDTQYF.

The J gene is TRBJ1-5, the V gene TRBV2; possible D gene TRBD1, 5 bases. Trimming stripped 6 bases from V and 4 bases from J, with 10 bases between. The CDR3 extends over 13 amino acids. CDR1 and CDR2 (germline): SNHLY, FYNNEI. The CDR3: CASRAGSNQPQHF. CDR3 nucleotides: TGTGCCAGCAGGGCAGGGTCGAATCAGCCCCAGCATTTT.

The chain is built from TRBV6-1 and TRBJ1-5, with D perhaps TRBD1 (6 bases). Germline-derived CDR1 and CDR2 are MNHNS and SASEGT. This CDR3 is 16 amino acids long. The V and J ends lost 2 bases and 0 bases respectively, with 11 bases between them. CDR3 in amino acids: CASSEQDRFSNQPQHF. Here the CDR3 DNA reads TGTGCCAGCAGTGAACAAGACAGGTTTAGCAATCAGCCCCAGCATTTT.

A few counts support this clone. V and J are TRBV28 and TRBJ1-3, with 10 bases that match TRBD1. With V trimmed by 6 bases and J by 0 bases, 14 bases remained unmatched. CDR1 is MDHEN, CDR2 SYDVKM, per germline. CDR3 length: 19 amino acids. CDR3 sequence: CASRGRDRGFPSSGNTIYF. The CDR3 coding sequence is TGTGCCAGCAGGGGCCGGGACAGGGGATTTCCCAGCTCTGGAAACACCATATATTTT.

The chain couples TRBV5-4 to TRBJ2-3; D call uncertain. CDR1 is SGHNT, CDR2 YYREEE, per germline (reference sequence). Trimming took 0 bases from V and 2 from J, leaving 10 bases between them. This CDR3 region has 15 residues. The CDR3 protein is CASSLGQRATDTQYF. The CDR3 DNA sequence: TGTGCCAGCAGCTTGGGGCAGAGAGCCACAGATACGCAGTATTTT.